This TCR beta chain was observed in a study of sequential checkpoint blockade in melanoma (dated by TCRdb to between 2018 and 2020). About the full investigation: Patients were assigned by 1:1 randomization to either first-line nivolumab followed by ipilimumab (arm A) or ipilimumab followed by nivolumab (arm B). Both trial sequences were followed by maintenance nivolumab.

The immunoSEQ Assay was used to immunosequence TCRbeta CDR3 regions from genomic DNA. Genomic DNA was amplified by bias-controlled multiplex PCR before high-throughput sequencing. In the authors' own workflow: To quantify the absolute abundance of each unique TCRbeta CDR3 region, the sequences were collapsed and filtered. Clonality, defined as 1 minus Pielou's evenness, was calculated using only productive rearrangements. A previously published method was used to identify clones whose frequencies were significantly greater in on-treatment samples than in baseline samples. Sourced from immuneACCESS, this table was stored by TCRdb with only in-frame sequences that have V and J called. A share of the clones is absent; for the studies checked, an unresolved V gene accounts for under half, and the remainder has no known explanation. Clone size and the V and J calls come from that table; the DNA yielded D and trimming. This sample gives fewer than 15,000 clones in total; about four fifths of them show up just once. The ten top clones hold around a quarter of the sample.

The germline V gene provides CDR1 SGHVS and CDR2 FNYEAQ. The trim is 1 base for V and 4 bases for J, with a gap of 6 bases between the germline ends. Inclusive of the bounding cysteine and phenylalanine, the CDR3 is 13 residues long. Only the CDR3 region is kept as DNA, spanning 39 bases read in frame from base 1. The treatment or condition label here, explained by the study, means: randomized to nivolumab then ipilimumab (arm A) or the reverse (arm B). None of the patients in the trial had previously been given DNA-damaging chemotherapy. On a FACS Aria II flow cytometer, live CD3+CD8+ cells that were negative for CD19 and CD56 were sorted from thawed PBMCs. The samples were obtained from melanoma patients enrolled in CheckMate 064, an open-label, randomized phase II trial testing sequential checkpoint blockade. Peripheral blood mononuclear cells were obtained through leukapheresis, purified using Ficoll-Paque, and frozen in human serum containing roughly 9.8% DMSO. Immediately after sorting, the purity of the sorted blood CD3+CD8+ cells was confirmed to be >98%, and DNA was then extracted.

The paper's findings and limits, for the study overall: The model for predicting response that combines TCR metrics with mutation burden needs to be validated in larger, independent patient cohorts.

With regard to this clone: This clone's antigen is unknown. Qualities for individual bases were not recorded, and no much larger clone is one base off.

The sequence came from a human donor with melanoma. Specimen: CD8+ T cells sorted from blood (inferred from file names), collected from a patient given nivolumab and ipilimumab in sequence. Rearrangement joined TRBV7-6 to TRBJ2-3; the D gene assignment is ambiguous. Here is the DNA: TGTGCCAGCAGCTTAGTAGTGGCAGATACGCAGTATTTT. Its translation is CASSLVVADTQYF.